Below, one T cell receptor beta chain is given with its context. Its cognate antigen has yet to be identified. No base quality values were provided; no much bigger clone lies one nucleotide off. V sheds 3 bases and J sheds 4 bases, leaving 12 bases between their ends. The germline V gene supplies CDR1 SGHAT and CDR2 FQNNGV. The CDR3 starts with the cysteine, ends with the phenylalanine, and has 14 residues. The DNA shown is the 42-base CDR3, in frame from base 1. This record comes from a study of tumor-infiltrating lymphocytes in glioblastoma multiforme (dated by TCRdb to between 2016 and 2019). At the level of the whole study: The study tested whether intratumoral genomic heterogeneity fosters TIL diversity by jointly investigating somatic mutations, TIL diversity and immune response activity. Beyond this particular receptor, the publication reports: The authors noted that sorting T cells into functional subsets, which was not done in the study, would be a future improvement. RNA-based TCR sequencing may distort clone frequencies because T cells carry unequal numbers of TCR transcripts. Generalizability is limited because the TCR and somatic mutation analysis included only one glioblastoma patient.

The AllPrep DNA/RNA mini kit was used to purify genomic DNA and total RNA simultaneously from each of the approximately eleven tumor samples. OD 260/280 ratios above 1.9 and RNA integrity numbers above 6.5 were observed for all RNA. TCRB libraries were constructed from RNA through three rounds of nested multiplex PCR following a modified ARM-PCR protocol with multiple V-beta primers and a C-beta primer. TCRB-specific cDNA was synthesized from about 0.5 ug total RNA with ProtoScript II Reverse Transcriptase and a C-beta primer. No unique molecular identifiers were described for the TCRB libraries. In the third PCR, barcodes and adapters were added over approximately 25 cycles using Deep VentR (exo-) polymerase, and bands of 250-500 bp were then gel purified. An Illumina HiSeq 2500 generating 250 bp paired-end reads was used to sequence the TCRB libraries. In the original analysis: Trimmomatic was used to clean reads, FLASH to merge reads, MiGEC to assign V, D and J segments, and VDJtools to perform the analysis. The Shannon-Wiener diversity index, calculated using VDJtools, was used to quantify repertoire diversity. TCRdb trimmed the raw reads at Q25, called clones with MiXCR and kept productive beta chains. Duplicate CDR3 protein sequences are folded into a single record with the most common DNA and genes. These V and J calls are TCRdb output, not the study's own analysis. Present in this sample are some 13,000 distinct CDR3 sequences, around 66% of which were seen just once. The ten largest account for 25% to 40% of the sample.

Sequencing was performed on brain tumor tissue. This clonotype was sampled from a male donor with glioblastoma. Here the chain combines TRBV11-2 and TRBJ1-1; the D gene is unclear. The DNA sequence is as follows: TGTGCCAGCAGCTTTAAGGGAGGCGGCACTGAAGCTTTCTTT. Its translation reads: CASSFKGGGTEAFF. The entire variable domain, with the stretches around the CDR3 drawn from the reference TRBV11-2 and TRBJ1-1 proteins, is EAGVAQSPRYKIIEKRQSVAFWCNPISGHATLYWYQQILGQGPKLLIQFQNNGVVDDSQLPKDRFSAERLKGVDSTLKIQPAKLEDSAVYLCASSFKGGGTEAFFGQGTRLTVV.